This TCR beta chain was found in a study of T cell changes during pregnancy in multiple sclerosis. This clone occurred once. Only in-frame clones appear in the TCRdb table, and some are missing; sequencing was by immunoSEQ multiplex PCR. The sample carries fewer than 65,000 clones, roughly nine tenths recorded once. CDR1 and CDR2 (germline): MDHEN, SYDVKM. The ends were cut back, 4 bases at V and 3 bases at J, with 15 bases in the middle. This CDR3 contains 15 residues. This rearrangement joins TRBV28 to TRBJ1-1, with unresolved D. The TCR originated in a female donor in good health, enrolled as a control in a pregnancy study. This material consisted of peripheral blood, taken in the first trimester of pregnancy. The CDR3 reads CASSSAGVRDTEAFF. In DNA, the CDR3 is TGTGCCAGCAGTTCTGCGGGTGTTAGGGACACTGAAGCTTTCTTT.